The 22 T cell receptor beta chains in this list originate from one sample, sequenced in a study of blood T cell repertoires in COVID-19. Only in-frame clones appear in the TCRdb table, and some are missing; sequencing was by immunoSEQ multiplex PCR. The table shows about 190,000 clones, with 82% occurring only once. Material: peripheral blood. All receptors derive from a woman in her sixties with COVID-19, enrolled during active disease.

This sequence joins TRBV3-1 (or the pseudogene TRBV3-2) and TRBJ1-6, with 9 bases lining up with TRBD1. J lost 7 bases, V lost 4 bases, and 2 bases had no gene match. Germline assignment: CDR1 LGHDT and CDR2 YNNKEL (reference sequence). The CDR3 is 14 amino acids. The CDR3 protein is CASSRGQGNSPLHF. The CDR3 DNA reads TGTGCCAGCAGCCGTGGACAGGGGAATTCACCCCTCCACTTT.

This chain connects TRBV6-1 to TRBJ2-5; D is possibly TRBD2 (6 bases). The germline V gene encodes CDR1 MNHNS and CDR2 SASEGT. V dropped 3 bases and J dropped 8 bases, with 19 bases sitting between them. CDR3 length equals 15 residues. In nucleotides, the CDR3 is TGTGCCAGCAGTGATCGGCCGACGGGGGTGGACACCCAGTACTTC. Amino acids: CASSDRPTGVDTQYF.

This chain links TRBV10-3 with TRBJ1-2; no firm D call. The germline gives CDR1 ENHRY, CDR2 SYGVKD. The CDR3 is made up of 13 amino acids. V lost 3 bases to trimming and J lost 3 bases, with 8 bases between them. In DNA form, the CDR3 reads TGTGCCATCAGTGAAGAGTATTACTATGGCTACACCTTC. This sequence encodes CAISEEYYYGYTF.

The V and J genes are TRBV7-9 and TRBJ2-2, with D perhaps TRBD1 (6 bases). This CDR3 comprises 14 residues. Germline loops: CDR1 SEHNR, CDR2 FQNEAQ (reference sequence). V gave up 3 bases and J gave up 4 bases, with 9 bases separating them. CDR3 nucleotide sequence: TGTGCCAGCAGCTTGATACAGGGCACCGGGGAGCTGTTTTTT. It specifies CASSLIQGTGELFF.

The rearrangement links TRBV11-2 to TRBJ2-7; TRBD1 matches at 7 bases. Unmatched junction bases numbered 9, after V lost 5 bases and J lost 5 bases. The CDR3 covers 14 residues. The V gene's germline CDR1 is SGHAT and CDR2 FQNNGV. This CDR3 is CASSPTGEWNEQYF. DNA of the CDR3: TGTGCCAGCAGCCCCACAGGGGAATGGAACGAGCAGTACTTC.

The chain is built from TRBV19 and TRBJ1-5; D possibly corresponds to TRBD1 (6 bases). This CDR3 has 15 amino acids. Per germline, CDR1 LNHDA and CDR2 SQIVND (reference sequence). Trimming took off 5 bases at V and 3 bases at J, with 14 bases between the two ends. The CDR3: CASSRQQGYNQPQHF. CDR3 in DNA: TGTGCCAGTAGTCGTCAACAGGGATACAATCAGCCCCAGCATTTT.

V and J are TRBV5-1 and TRBJ1-1, with TRBD1 identical over 11 bases. J was trimmed by 2 bases and V by 3 bases; bases with no gene match: 3. CDR1 is SGHRS, CDR2 YFSETQ, per germline. The CDR3 is 15 residues long. CDR3 protein: CASSWGQGVNTEAFF. CDR3 nucleotide sequence: TGCGCCAGCAGCTGGGGACAGGGGGTTAACACTGAAGCTTTCTTT. Supplemented by reference TRBV5-1 and TRBJ1-1, the full variable domain reads KAGVTQTPRYLIKTRGQQVTLSCSPISGHRSVSWYQQTPGQGLQFLFEYFSETQRNKGNFPGRFSGRQFSNSRSEMNVSTLELGDSALYLCASSWGQGVNTEAFFGQGTRLTVV.

The sample holds one count of this clone. The rearrangement links TRBV5-6 to TRBJ2-5; 9 nucleotides align to TRBD2. This CDR3 is 15 amino acids long. With V trimmed by 7 bases and J by 5 bases, 12 bases remained unmatched. Germline values: CDR1 SGHDT, CDR2 YYEEEE. As DNA, the CDR3 is TGTGCCAGCCTCCCGCGGGGGGGGCTTGGGGAGACCCAGTACTTC. This translates into CASLPRGGLGETQYF.

The genes are TRBV28 and TRBJ1-6; D is perhaps TRBD1 (5 bases). Between the trimmed V and J ends, which lost 4 bases and 5 bases, there was a span of 18 bases. The germline V gene encodes CDR1 MDHEN and CDR2 SYDVKM. This CDR3 has 17 amino acids. CDR3 in amino acids: CASSSPPLTVNNSPLHF. The CDR3 coding sequence is TGTGCCAGCAGTTCCCCCCCCTTGACAGTGAATAATTCACCCCTCCACTTT.

The rearrangement links TRBV28 to TRBJ2-7, with 7 positions matching TRBD1. This CDR3 is 17 amino acids long. Per the germline V gene, CDR1 is MDHEN and CDR2 is SYDVKM. The V gene end was trimmed by 3 bases and the J gene end by 0 bases; junction bases not matched to a gene: 11. CDR3 bases: TGTGCCAGCAGTTTCGGGTTAGGACAGGTGAGCTCCTACGAGCAGTACTTC. Encoded protein: CASSFGLGQVSSYEQYF.

J is TRBJ2-5 and V is TRBV9; possibly TRBD2 for D (6 bases). Trimming stripped 0 bases from V and 5 bases from J, with 17 bases between. The length of the CDR3 is 16 residues. Germline CDR1 SGDLS, CDR2 YYNGEE. As DNA, the CDR3 is TGTGCCAGCAGCGTAGATCACGGGAGTAGGGTGGAGACCCAGTACTTC. It is translated as CASSVDHGSRVETQYF.

V usage is TRBV29-1 and J usage is TRBJ1-1; TRBD1 aligns across 10 bases. The CDR3 consists of 13 residues. V lost 7 bases to trimming and J lost 1 base; unmatched junction nucleotides: 3. Looked up from germline, CDR1 is SQVTM and CDR2 is ANQGSEA. The CDR3, as DNA: TGCAGCGCCCGGACAGGGGGGAACACTGAAGCTTTCTTT. Its protein product is CSARTGGNTEAFF.

The genes are TRBV3-1 (or the pseudogene TRBV3-2) and TRBJ2-5; no clear D gene. Germline V gene lookup returns CDR1 LGHDT and CDR2 YNNKEL (reference sequence). The V end was cut by 1 base, the J end by 2 bases, with 8 bases between. The CDR3 length is 14 residues. The CDR3 DNA reads as TGTGCCAGCAGCCAAGTCGTCAGTCAAGAGACCCAGTACTTC. Amino acids: CASSQVVSQETQYF.

This clone has a single count. J is TRBJ2-5 and V is TRBV27; 8 bases fit TRBD2. The J segment lost 4 bases and the V segment lost 9 bases, leaving 7 bases of the junction unmatched. The CDR3 totals 13 residues. The germline CDR1 and CDR2 sequences are MNHEY and SMNVEV (reference sequence). For the CDR3, the DNA is TGTGCCAGTGGACTAGCCCTAGCAGAGACCCAGTACTTC. Translation gives CASGLALAETQYF.

CDR3 DNA: TGTGCCAGCAGTTACGGGACTCGGACTAGCGGATACCAAGAGACCCAGTACTTC. Translation gives CASSYGTRTSGYQETQYF. V usage is TRBV6-2 or TRBV6-3 and J usage is TRBJ2-5; TRBD2 aligns across 10 bases. Germline V gives CDR1 MNHEY, CDR2 SVGEGT. The ends lost 2 bases at V and 0 bases at J; junction bases unmatched: 9. The CDR3 loop spans 18 amino acids.

The V call is TRBV4-2, the J call TRBJ2-3, with TRBD2 matching over 9 bases. J lost 4 bases, V lost 4 bases, and 12 bases had no gene match. Germline V gene data show CDR1 as LGHNA and CDR2 as YNFKEQ. The CDR3 has 17 amino acids. The CDR3 loop reads CASSPMGGGASADTQYF. The CDR3 DNA follows: TGTGCCAGCAGCCCTATGGGCGGGGGGGCGTCAGCAGATACGCAGTATTTT.

The V call is TRBV6-2 or TRBV6-3, the J call TRBJ2-3; perhaps TRBD2 as D (5 bases). The V end was cut by 0 bases, the J end by 2 bases, with 27 bases between. The CDR3 is 21 residues long. CDR1 and CDR2 (germline): MNHEY, SVGEGT. CDR3 protein: CASSYSTSPRGPTQLTDTQYF. DNA for the CDR3: TGTGCCAGCAGTTACTCGACTTCCCCACGAGGGCCTACTCAACTCACAGATACGCAGTATTTT.

The V and J genes are TRBV28 and TRBJ1-2, with a weak D call TRBD1 (5 bases). Per the germline V gene, CDR1 is MDHEN and CDR2 is SYDVKM. V was trimmed by 3 bases and J by 3 bases, leaving 11 bases between them. The length of the CDR3 is 14 residues. CDR3 DNA: TGTGCCAGCAGTTTGGTCGCGGGGGACTATGGCTACACCTTC. Translated, it gives CASSLVAGDYGYTF.

This clone was observed a few times. The chain links TRBV5-4 to TRBJ1-1; possible D gene TRBD1, 6 bases. This CDR3 spans 18 amino acids. Looked up from germline, CDR1 is SGHNT and CDR2 is YYREEE (reference sequence). The V and J ends lost 0 bases and 0 bases respectively, with 18 bases between them. For the CDR3, the DNA is TGTGCCAGCAGCTTGGATGCCGCCTTAGGGGACATGAACACTGAAGCTTTCTTT. This encodes CASSLDAALGDMNTEAFF.

The V and J genes are TRBV6-5 and TRBJ1-3, with D tentatively TRBD1 (5 bases). Trimming shortened V by 8 bases and J by 4 bases, and 12 bases separated the two germline ends. This CDR3 has 13 amino acids. Per the germline V gene, CDR1 is MNHEY and CDR2 is SVGAGI. The CDR3 DNA sequence: TGTGCCAGCTTGGAGGGGTTGGGAAACACCATATATTTT. This sequence encodes CASLEGLGNTIYF.

Here the CDR3 reads CASSADGLGVYGYTF. The CDR3 nucleotides are TGTGCCAGCAGCGCGGACGGACTCGGGGTCTATGGCTACACCTTC. V usage is TRBV11-2 and J usage is TRBJ1-2; D gene ambiguous. The CDR3 totals 15 residues. The germline CDR1 and CDR2 sequences are SGHAT and FQNNGV. V was trimmed by 5 bases and J by 4 bases, leaving 17 bases between them.

The rearrangement links TRBV27 to TRBJ2-1; D unclear. Germline CDR1 is MNHEY and CDR2 is SMNVEV (reference sequence). This CDR3 region has 15 residues. V shed 2 bases and J shed 5 bases, with 13 bases lying between them. The CDR3, as DNA: TGTGCCAGCAGTTTAGGTAGCCATTCCGACAATGAGCAGTTCTTC. As protein: CASSLGSHSDNEQFF.